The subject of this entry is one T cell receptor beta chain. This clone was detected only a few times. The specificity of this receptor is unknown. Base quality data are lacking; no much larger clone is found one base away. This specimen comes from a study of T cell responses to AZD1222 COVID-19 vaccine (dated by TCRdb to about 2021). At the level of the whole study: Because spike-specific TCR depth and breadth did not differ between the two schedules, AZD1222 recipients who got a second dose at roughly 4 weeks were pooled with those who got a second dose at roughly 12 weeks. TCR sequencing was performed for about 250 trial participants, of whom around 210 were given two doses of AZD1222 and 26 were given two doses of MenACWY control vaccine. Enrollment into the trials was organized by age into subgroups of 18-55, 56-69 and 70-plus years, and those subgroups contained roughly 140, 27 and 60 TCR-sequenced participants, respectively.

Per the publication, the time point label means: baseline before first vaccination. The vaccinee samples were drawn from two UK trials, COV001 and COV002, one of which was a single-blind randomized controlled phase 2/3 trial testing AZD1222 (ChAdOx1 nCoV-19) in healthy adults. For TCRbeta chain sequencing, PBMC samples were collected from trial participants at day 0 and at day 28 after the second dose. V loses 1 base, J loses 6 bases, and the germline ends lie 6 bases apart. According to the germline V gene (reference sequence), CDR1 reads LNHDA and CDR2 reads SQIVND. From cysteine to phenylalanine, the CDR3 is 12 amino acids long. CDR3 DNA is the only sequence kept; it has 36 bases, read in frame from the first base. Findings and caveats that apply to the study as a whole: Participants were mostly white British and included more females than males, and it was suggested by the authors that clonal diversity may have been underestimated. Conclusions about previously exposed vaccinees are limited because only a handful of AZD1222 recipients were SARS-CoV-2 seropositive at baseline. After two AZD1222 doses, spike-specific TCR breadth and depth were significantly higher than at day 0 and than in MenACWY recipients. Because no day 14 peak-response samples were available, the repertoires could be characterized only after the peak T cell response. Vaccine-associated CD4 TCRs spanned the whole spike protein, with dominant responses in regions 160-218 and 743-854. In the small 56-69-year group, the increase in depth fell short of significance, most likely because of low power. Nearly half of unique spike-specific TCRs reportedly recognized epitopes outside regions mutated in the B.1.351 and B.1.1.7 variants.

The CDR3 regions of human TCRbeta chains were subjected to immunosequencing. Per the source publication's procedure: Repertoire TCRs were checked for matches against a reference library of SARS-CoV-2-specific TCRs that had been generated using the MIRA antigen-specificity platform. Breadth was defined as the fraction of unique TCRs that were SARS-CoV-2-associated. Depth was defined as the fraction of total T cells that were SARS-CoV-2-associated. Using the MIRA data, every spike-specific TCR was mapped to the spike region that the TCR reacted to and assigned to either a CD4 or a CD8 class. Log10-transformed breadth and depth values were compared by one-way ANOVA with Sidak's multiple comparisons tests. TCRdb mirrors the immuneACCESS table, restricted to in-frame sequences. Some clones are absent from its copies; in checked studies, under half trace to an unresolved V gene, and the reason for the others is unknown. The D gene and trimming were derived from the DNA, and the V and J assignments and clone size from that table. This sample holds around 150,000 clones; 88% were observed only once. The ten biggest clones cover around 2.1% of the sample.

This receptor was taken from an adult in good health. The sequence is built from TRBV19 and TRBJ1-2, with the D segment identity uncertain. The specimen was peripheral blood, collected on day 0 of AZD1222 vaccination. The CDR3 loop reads CASSIGDDGYTF. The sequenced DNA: TGTGCCAGTAGTATAGGTGACGATGGCTACACCTTC. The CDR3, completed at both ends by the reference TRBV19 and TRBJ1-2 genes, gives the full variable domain DGGITQSPKYLFRKEGQNVTLSCEQNLNHDAMYWYRQDPGQGLRLIYYSQIVNDFQKGDIAEGYSVSREKKESFPLTVTSAQKNPTAFYLCASSIGDDGYTFGSGTRLTVV.